These 15 T cell receptor beta chains came from one sample sequenced in a study of cytomegalovirus exposure and HLA in healthy donors. Both 60 Vbeta primers and 13 Jbeta primers went into the PCR. Only in-frame clones appear in the TCRdb table, and some are missing; sequencing was by immunoSEQ multiplex PCR. There are about 100,000 clones in the sample; 65% to 75% occur only once, and about 4.3% lies in the top ten. Sequenced material: PBMCs. The receptors stem from a woman under 30 in good health and CMV-seropositive.

The rearrangement uses TRBV30 and TRBJ1-3, with D uncertain. The V gene lost 4 bases and the J gene lost 0 bases, with 4 bases spanning the gap. The CDR3 has 12 amino acids. The germline CDR1 and CDR2 sequences are GTSNPN and SVGIG (reference sequence). The CDR3 spells CAWTDSGNTIYF. The CDR3 coding sequence is TGTGCCTGGACAGACTCTGGAAACACCATATATTTT.

V is TRBV15 and J is TRBJ1-1, with D maybe TRBD1 (5 bases). This CDR3 is built from 13 residues. Trimming stripped 8 bases from V and 10 bases from J, with 20 bases between. Looked up from germline, CDR1 is LNHNV and CDR2 is YYDKDF (reference sequence). CDR3 coding DNA: TGTGCCACCGCGGGGCGAGGGATGAAAGGAGCTTTCTTT. Protein: CATAGRGMKGAFF.

The rearrangement joins TRBV4-2 to TRBJ2-1, with TRBD2 as a possible D gene (5 bases). This CDR3 contains 14 residues. The V end lost 0 bases, the J end lost 8 bases, and 11 bases lay between the germline ends. Germline values: CDR1 LGHNA, CDR2 YNFKEQ. The CDR3, as DNA: TGTGCCAGCAGCCAAGAGCCCGACGGGGATGAGCAGTTCTTC. Translating gives CASSQEPDGDEQFF.

The sample holds one count of this clone. The chain is built from TRBV28 and TRBJ2-7; D is possibly TRBD2 (7 bases). The V gene's germline CDR1 is MDHEN and CDR2 SYDVKM. The V gene lost 4 bases and the J gene lost 11 bases, with 21 bases spanning the gap. This CDR3 contains 14 residues. The CDR3 DNA reads as TGTGCCAGCAGTTCCCCCGTGGGGGCGGGAGTTGAGTACTTC. Translated, it gives CASSSPVGAGVEYF.

For the CDR3, the DNA is TGTGCCAGCAGCTTAGAGGTGTTTGTCAGCTGGGCTGAGCAGTTCTTC. It translates to CASSLEVFVSWAEQFF. The chain couples TRBV7-2 to TRBJ2-1; D remains ambiguous. From germline, CDR1 is SGHTA and CDR2 FQGNSA. The CDR3 extends over 16 amino acids. The V end was cut by 1 base, the J end by 9 bases, with 19 bases between.

This chain uses TRBV6-5 with TRBJ2-7; a weak D match, TRBD1 (5 bases). V dropped 4 bases and J dropped 3 bases, with 7 bases sitting between them. The germline CDR1 and CDR2 sequences are MNHEY and SVGAGI. The CDR3 has 12 amino acids. CDR3 sequence (DNA): TGTGCCAGCAGTTCTCAGGGCTACGAGCAGTACTTC. It translates to CASSSQGYEQYF.

The rearrangement links TRBV19 to TRBJ2-7, with 10 bases fitting TRBD1. The V segment lost 3 bases and the J segment 2 bases; nucleotides outside the gene matches: 4. Germline-derived CDR1 and CDR2 are LNHDA and SQIVND (reference sequence). The CDR3 contains 15 residues. The CDR3 protein is CASSMGDRGPYEQYF. The CDR3 DNA reads TGTGCCAGTAGTATGGGAGACAGGGGGCCCTACGAGCAGTACTTC. Full variable domain (missing parts from reference TRBV19 and TRBJ2-7): DGGITQSPKYLFRKEGQNVTLSCEQNLNHDAMYWYRQDPGQGLRLIYYSQIVNDFQKGDIAEGYSVSREKKESFPLTVTSAQKNPTAFYLCASSMGDRGPYEQYFGPGTRLTVT.

The V and J genes are TRBV30 and TRBJ2-3; tentatively, D is TRBD2 (6 bases). V shed 2 bases and J shed 4 bases, with 10 bases lying between them. This CDR3 spans 13 amino acids. CDR1 and CDR2 from the germline V gene are GTSNPN and SVGIG (reference sequence). The CDR3 DNA sequence: TGTGCCTGGAGTACACGGAGGGCAGATACGCAGTATTTT. Its translation: CAWSTRRADTQYF.

The rearrangement joins TRBV5-1 to TRBJ2-1; 9 bases align to TRBD2. This CDR3 region has 16 residues. Germline-derived CDR1 and CDR2 are SGHRS and YFSETQ. V shed 0 bases, J shed 7 bases, and the junction held 8 bases outside the gene matches. The CDR3 region has the DNA TGCGCCAGCAGCTTGGCCCTGGATAGCGGGAGTAATGAGCAGTTCTTC. The encoded protein is CASSLALDSGSNEQFF.

The gene calls are TRBV6-4 and TRBJ2-3; D may be TRBD1 (5 bases). Trimming removed 3 bases at V and 1 base at J, with 5 bases between. The CDR3 totals 13 residues. Germline V gene sequence: CDR1 MRHNA, CDR2 SNTAGT. The CDR3 region is CASSEQGTDTQYF. CDR3 bases: TGTGCCAGCAGTGAACAGGGCACAGATACGCAGTATTTT.

V is TRBV28 and J is TRBJ1-5; a weak D match, TRBD1 (5 bases). This CDR3 is 15 amino acids long. Germline V gene lookup returns CDR1 MDHEN and CDR2 SYDVKM. Trimming removed 2 bases at V and 2 bases at J, with 10 bases between. CDR3 sequence (DNA): TGTGCCAGCAGTTTAGGGGGGGACGGCAATCAGCCCCAGCATTTT. Encoded protein: CASSLGGDGNQPQHF.

The chain couples TRBV19 to TRBJ2-7; 9 bases fit TRBD1. V trimming: 5 bases; J trimming: 2 bases; junction bases outside the gene matches: 4. This CDR3 region has 14 residues. Germline V gene data show CDR1 as LNHDA and CDR2 as SQIVND (reference sequence). The CDR3 loop reads CASSPGQGPYEQYF. CDR3 coding DNA: TGTGCCAGTAGTCCGGGACAGGGACCCTACGAGCAGTACTTC.

V gene TRBV12-5 combines with J gene TRBJ1-1; maybe TRBD1 (6 bases). With 6 bases removed from V and 6 bases from J, the gap between germline ends came to 11 bases. CDR3 size: 12 residues. Looked up from germline, CDR1 is LGHNT and CDR2 is FRNRAP. The CDR3 sequence is CASGLNRAEAFF. The CDR3 DNA reads TGTGCTAGTGGACTGAACAGGGCTGAAGCTTTCTTT. Variable domain in full (rest from reference TRBV12-5 and TRBJ1-1): DARVTQTPRHKVTEMGQEVTMRCQPILGHNTVFWYRQTMMQGLELLAYFRNRAPLDDSGMPKDRFSAEMPDATLATLKIQPSEPRDSAVYFCASGLNRAEAFFGQGTRLTVV.

The CDR3 bases are TGTGCCAGCAGCCTAGCCCCAGTGGGGTTCGACGAGCAGTACTTC. Its protein product is CASSLAPVGFDEQYF. The genes are TRBV5-4 and TRBJ2-7; perhaps TRBD2 as D (5 bases). V was clipped by 4 bases and J by 5 bases, with 19 bases between them. The CDR3 spans 15 residues. Germline CDR1 reads SGHNT; CDR2 reads YYREEE (reference sequence).

The chain links TRBV6-4 to TRBJ2-2, with 9 bases fitting TRBD2. There are 18 residues in the CDR3. V lost 6 bases and J lost 3; bases outside the gene matches: 14. Germline V lookup: CDR1 MRHNA, CDR2 SNTAGT. The CDR3 nucleotides are TGTGCCAGCAGGGAAGCAAGCGGGAGGTTTGCGGACACCGGGGAGCTGTTTTTT. This translates into CASREASGRFADTGELFF.